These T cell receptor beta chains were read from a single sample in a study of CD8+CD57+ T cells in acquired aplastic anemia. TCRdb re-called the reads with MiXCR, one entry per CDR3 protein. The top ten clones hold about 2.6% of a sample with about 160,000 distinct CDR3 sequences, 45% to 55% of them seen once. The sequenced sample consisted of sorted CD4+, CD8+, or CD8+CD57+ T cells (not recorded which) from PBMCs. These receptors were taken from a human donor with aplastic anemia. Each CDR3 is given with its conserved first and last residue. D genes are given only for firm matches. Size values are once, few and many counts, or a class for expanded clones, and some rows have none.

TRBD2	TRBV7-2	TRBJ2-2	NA	CASSFARLHRGGYTGELFF	TGTGCCAGCAGCTTCGCCCGACTACATCGGGGGGGTTACACCGGGGAGCTGTTTTTT
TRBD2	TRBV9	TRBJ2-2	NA	CASSTLADHTGELFF	TGTGCCAGCAGCACGCTAGCGGACCACACCGGGGAGCTGTTTTTT
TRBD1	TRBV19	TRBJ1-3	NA	CASSLPPGTGGGNTIYF	TGTGCCAGTAGTCTCCCACCCGGGACAGGGGGTGGAAACACCATATATTTT
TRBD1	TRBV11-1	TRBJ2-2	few	CASSLGQGASGTGELFF	TGTGCCAGCAGCCTAGGACAGGGGGCTTCTGGCACCGGGGAGCTGTTTTTT
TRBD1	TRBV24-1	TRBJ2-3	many	CATSEAGQGTDTQYF	TGTGCCACCAGTGAAGCGGGACAGGGTACAGATACGCAGTATTTT
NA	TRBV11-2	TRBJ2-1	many	CASSSALLLLNEQFF	TGTGCCAGCAGCTCCGCCTTACTCCTCTTGAATGAGCAGTTCTTC
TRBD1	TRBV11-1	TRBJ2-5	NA	CASSQGVGQVHF	TGTGCCAGCAGCCAAGGAGTAGGACAGGTGCACTTC
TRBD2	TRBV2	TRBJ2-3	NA	CASNDGTSGSRTDTQYF	TGTGCCAGCAATGACGGGACTAGCGGGAGTCGCACAGATACGCAGTATTTT
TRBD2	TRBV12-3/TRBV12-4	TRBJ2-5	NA	CASSPNSGRAKETQYF	TGTGCCAGCAGCCCTAATAGCGGGAGGGCCAAAGAGACCCAGTACTTC
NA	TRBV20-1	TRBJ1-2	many	CSARDPPADSLYGYTF	TGCAGTGCTAGAGATCCGCCTGCGGACAGCCTCTATGGCTACACCTTC
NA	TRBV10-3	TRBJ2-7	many	CAISFEPSYEQYF	TGTGCCATCTCGTTTGAGCCCTCCTACGAGCAGTACTTC
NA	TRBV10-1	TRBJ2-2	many	CASSDGRENTGELFF	TGCGCCAGCAGTGACGGCAGGGAGAACACCGGGGAGCTGTTTTTT
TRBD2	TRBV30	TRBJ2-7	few	CAWSGGLAGVSYEQYF	TGTGCCTGGAGTGGGGGACTAGCGGGTGTTTCCTACGAGCAGTACTTC
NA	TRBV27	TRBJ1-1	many	CASSLKQGPSTEAFF	TGTGCCAGCAGTCTAAAACAAGGCCCCAGCACTGAAGCTTTCTTT
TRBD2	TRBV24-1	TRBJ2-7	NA	CAKAGVGEQYF	TGTGCTAAAGCGGGAGTGGGCGAGCAGTACTTC
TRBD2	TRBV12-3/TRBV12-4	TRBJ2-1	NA	CASRRGTNLNNEQLF	TGTGCCAGCAGGCGTGGGACTAACCTAAACAATGAGCAGCTCTTC
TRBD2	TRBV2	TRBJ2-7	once	CASKVASGSSYEQYF	TGTGCCAGCAAAGTAGCTAGCGGGAGTAGCTACGAGCAGTACTTC
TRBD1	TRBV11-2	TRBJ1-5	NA	CASSLSQGTGNQPQHF	TGTGCCAGCAGCTTAAGTCAAGGGACAGGCAATCAGCCCCAGCATTTT
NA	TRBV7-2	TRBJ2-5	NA	CASSLSRGQETQYF	TGTGCCAGCAGCTTATCGAGGGGCCAAGAGACCCAGTACTTC
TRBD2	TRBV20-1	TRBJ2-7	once	CSASGLAGVAGEQYF	TGCAGTGCTAGTGGACTAGCGGGAGTAGCAGGTGAGCAGTACTTC
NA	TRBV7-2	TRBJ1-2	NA	CASSSVAVYGYTF	TGTGCCAGCAGCTCAGTGGCAGTCTATGGCTACACCTTC
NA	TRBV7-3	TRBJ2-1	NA	CASSAADSYNNEQFF	TGTGCCAGCAGCGCAGCGGACAGTTATAACAATGAGCAGTTCTTC
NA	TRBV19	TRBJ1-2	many	CASGAGYGYTF	TGTGCCAGTGGGGCCGGGTATGGCTACACCTTC
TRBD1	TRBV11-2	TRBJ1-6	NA	CASSLRGTGGNSPLHF	TGTGCCAGCAGCCTAAGAGGCACAGGGGGTAATTCACCCCTCCACTTT
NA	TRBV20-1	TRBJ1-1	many	CSASSGAFNTEAFF	TGCAGTGCTAGCTCAGGGGCGTTTAACACTGAAGCTTTCTTT
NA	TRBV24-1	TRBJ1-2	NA	CATSDASAGNYGYTF	TGTGCCACCAGTGACGCCTCGGCGGGGAACTATGGCTACACCTTC
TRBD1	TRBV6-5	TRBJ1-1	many	CASSDREATEAFF	TGTGCCAGCAGTGACAGGGAAGCCACTGAAGCTTTCTTT
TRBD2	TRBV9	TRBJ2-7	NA	CASSVATSGDAYEQYF	TGTGCCAGCAGCGTAGCGACTAGCGGGGATGCCTACGAGCAGTACTTC
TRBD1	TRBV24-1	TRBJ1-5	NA	CATGDRYSNQPQHF	TGTGCCACCGGGGACAGATATAGCAATCAGCCCCAGCATTTT
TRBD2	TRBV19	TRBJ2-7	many	CASSEPGGAPYEQYF	TGTGCCAGTAGTGAGCCCGGGGGGGCCCCATACGAGCAGTACTTC
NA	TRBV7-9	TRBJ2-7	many	CASSLAGGPGQYF	TGTGCCAGCAGCTTAGCCGGGGGGCCAGGGCAGTACTTC
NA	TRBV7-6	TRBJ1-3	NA	CASSLDRRNTIYF	TGTGCCAGCAGCTTAGATCGTCGGAACACCATATATTTT
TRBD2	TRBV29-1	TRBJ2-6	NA	CSAGETGGPSGANVLTF	TGCAGTGCTGGAGAGACGGGAGGGCCCTCTGGGGCCAACGTCCTGACTTTC
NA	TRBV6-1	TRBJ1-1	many	CASSSPGALSEAFF	TGTGCCAGCAGCTCTCCAGGCGCCTTATCCGAAGCTTTCTTT
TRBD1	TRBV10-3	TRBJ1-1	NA	CAISEYRGNTEAFF	TGTGCCATCAGTGAGTACAGGGGGAACACTGAAGCTTTCTTT
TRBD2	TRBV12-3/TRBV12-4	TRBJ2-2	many	CASSSLSGRVLFF	TGTGCCAGCAGTTCCCTTAGCGGGAGGGTTCTGTTTTTT
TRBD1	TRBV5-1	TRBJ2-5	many	CASSSTPGGTGEETQYF	TGCGCCAGCAGCAGCACGCCCGGCGGGACAGGAGAAGAGACCCAGTACTTC
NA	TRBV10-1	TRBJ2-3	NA	CASSEQSLNTDTQYF	TGCGCCAGCAGCGAGCAGTCCCTAAACACAGATACGCAGTATTTT
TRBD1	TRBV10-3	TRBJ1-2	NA	CAIKGDRGNCGYAF	TGTGCCATCAAAGGCGACAGGGGCAACTGTGGCTACGCCTTC
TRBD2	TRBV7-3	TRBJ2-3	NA	CASSLMLGLGGSTQYF	TGTGCCAGCAGCTTAATGTTAGGGTTGGGAGGGAGTACGCAGTATTTT
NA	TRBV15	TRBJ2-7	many	CATSRDSILEGGAAF	TGTGCCACCAGCAGAGATTCCATCCTCGAGGGGGGAGCTGCCTTC
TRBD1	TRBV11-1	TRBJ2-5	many	CASSRQGTVETQYF	TGTGCCAGCAGCCGACAGGGAACGGTGGAGACCCAGTACTTC
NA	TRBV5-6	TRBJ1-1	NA	CASSLAYGSGYTEAFF	TGTGCCAGCAGCTTGGCGTATGGTTCGGGTTACACTGAAGCTTTCTTT
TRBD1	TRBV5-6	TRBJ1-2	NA	CASSSPGRGHGYTF	TGTGCCAGCAGCTCCCCGGGGAGGGGGCATGGCTACACCTTC
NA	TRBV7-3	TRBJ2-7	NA	CAGSLIGSVGQYF	TGTGCCGGCAGCTTGATTGGGAGCGTTGGGCAGTACTTC
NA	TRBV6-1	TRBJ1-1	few	CASSESGRGAFF	TGTGCCAGCAGTGAATCGGGGCGCGGAGCTTTCTTT
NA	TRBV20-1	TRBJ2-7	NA	CSPRPTASSYEQYF	TGCAGTCCACGCCCGACAGCAAGCTCCTACGAGCAGTACTTC
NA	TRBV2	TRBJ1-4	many	CASSEQVEKLFF	TGTGCCAGCAGTGAACAGGTCGAAAAACTGTTTTTT
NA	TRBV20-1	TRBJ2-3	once	CSASSPGQSTDTQYF	TGCAGTGCATCTTCCCCGGGACAAAGCACAGATACGCAGTATTTT
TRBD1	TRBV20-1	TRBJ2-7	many	CSAPGGGGQGNPEQYF	TGCAGTGCCCCTGGGGGGGGGGGACAGGGTAATCCCGAGCAGTACTTC
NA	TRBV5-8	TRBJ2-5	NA	CASSPRTAVGTQYF	TGTGCCAGCAGCCCGAGAACTGCCGTCGGGACCCAGTACTTC
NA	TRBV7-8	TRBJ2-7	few	CASSLEGGPPVSEQYF	TGTGCCAGCAGCTTAGAGGGTGGCCCCCCAGTCAGCGAGCAGTACTTC
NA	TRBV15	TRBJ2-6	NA	CATSRETGSGANVLTF	TGTGCCACCAGCAGAGAGACGGGCTCTGGGGCCAACGTCCTGACTTTC
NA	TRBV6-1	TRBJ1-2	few	CASSPSGGTYGYTF	TGTGCCAGCAGTCCGTCAGGAGGGACCTATGGCTACACCTTC